The 22 T cell receptor beta chains below were found in one sample sequenced in a study of PD-1 blockade in classical Hodgkin lymphoma. Measured with immunoSEQ multiplex PCR; TCRdb has only the in-frame clones, and not every one. The sample records over 20,000 clones, approximately 85% being singletons. As to time point: cycle 4 day 1 (C4D1), after around six weeks of nivolumab. Each and every patient relapsed after autologous stem cell transplantation, and patients got differing brentuximab vedotin exposure. Sample: peripheral blood mononuclear cells (PBMCs), taken before the fourth cycle of nivolumab. The receptors were gathered from a human donor with classical Hodgkin lymphoma.

J is TRBJ1-1 and V is TRBV4-1; 7 bases match TRBD1. With 0 bases clipped from V and 0 bases from J, the junction kept 1 base outside the gene matches. The CDR3 is 15 amino acids. Germline CDR1 reads MGHRA; CDR2 reads YSYEKL. Here the CDR3 reads CASSQEGTVNTEAFF. In DNA form, the CDR3 reads TGCGCCAGCAGCCAAGAAGGGACAGTGAACACTGAAGCTTTCTTT.

The V and J genes are TRBV4-3 and TRBJ2-2; D not resolved. This CDR3 has 17 residues. Germline V CDR1 and CDR2: LGHNA, YSLEER. Trimming removed 3 bases from V and 0 bases from J, with 14 bases in between. The DNA of the CDR3 is TGCGCCAGCAGCCAGGTGGTATCGAGTCCGAACACCGGGGAGCTGTTTTTT. This codes for CASSQVVSSPNTGELFF.

The chain recombines TRBV7-2 with TRBJ2-5; 9 bases fit TRBD2. The CDR3 spans 17 residues. Germline CDR1 SGHTA, CDR2 FQGNSA. Losses at the gene ends were 5 bases for V and 5 bases for J; bases not matched to a gene: 15. The CDR3 region is CASSPPGIAGASETQYF. The CDR3 DNA reads TGTGCCAGCAGCCCCCCTGGAATAGCGGGGGCATCGGAGACCCAGTACTTC.

The V gene is TRBV19, the J gene TRBJ2-5; 9 positions agree with TRBD2. The end of the DNA is better explained by TRBJ2-7, so the J call may be wrong. Germline V gene sequence: CDR1 LNHDA, CDR2 SQIVND (reference sequence). The CDR3 has 16 residues. CDR3 sequence (DNA): TGTGCCAGTAGTATGTTAGCGGGAGCGGGCTCCTACGAGCAGTACTTC. It translates to CASSMLAGAGSYEQYF.

The chain joins TRBV30 to TRBJ2-1, with unresolved D. Germline CDR1 GTSNPN, CDR2 SVGIG (reference sequence). Trimming took 0 bases from V and 8 from J, leaving 14 bases between them. This CDR3 has 14 residues. In DNA form, the CDR3 reads TGTGCCTGGAGTGTGCAGGCCGGTGGAGATGAGCAGTTCTTC. It is translated as CAWSVQAGGDEQFF. The full variable domain, with the rest looked up from reference TRBV30 and TRBJ2-1, is SQTIHQWPATLVQPVGSPLSLECTVEGTSNPNLYWYRQAAGRGLQLLFYSVGIGQISSEVPQNLSASRPQDRQFILSSKKLLLSDSGFYLCAWSVQAGGDEQFFGPGTRLTVL.

This sequence joins TRBV7-6 and TRBJ2-7; D might be TRBD1 (6 bases). Germline lookup yields CDR1 SGHVS and CDR2 FNYEAQ. There are 13 residues in the CDR3. V was clipped by 2 bases and J by 2 bases, with 7 bases between them. CDR3 DNA: TGTGCCAGCAGCTTACAGGGGCCCTACGAGCAGTACTTC. Protein sequence: CASSLQGPYEQYF.

The J gene is TRBJ2-5, the V gene TRBV11-2; no clear D gene. Germline CDR1 and CDR2: SGHAT and FQNNGV. V was trimmed by 1 base and J by 2 bases, leaving 11 bases between them. The CDR3 spans 15 residues. The CDR3 DNA reads TGTGCCAGCAGCTTAGGGAGCTGGCGGCAAGAGACCCAGTACTTC. Its translation: CASSLGSWRQETQYF.

The rearrangement joins TRBV5-6 to TRBJ1-4; maybe TRBD1 (5 bases). CDR1 is SGHDT, CDR2 YYEEEE, per germline. This CDR3 region has 14 residues. Trimming pared 0 bases from V and 4 bases from J, leaving 7 bases between. The CDR3 region is CASSLAGGNEKLFF. As DNA, the CDR3 is TGTGCCAGCAGCTTGGCCGGGGGTAATGAAAAACTGTTTTTT.

V and J are TRBV2 and TRBJ2-7, with 11 bases lining up with TRBD2. Germline V gene sequence: CDR1 SNHLY, CDR2 FYNNEI. J gave up 2 bases and V 0 bases, and 9 bases lay outside the gene matches. This CDR3 contains 18 residues. CDR3 amino acids: CASSEAGPSGGTTYEQYF. CDR3 DNA: TGTGCCAGCAGTGAAGCGGGCCCTAGCGGGGGGACCACCTACGAGCAGTACTTC.

V is TRBV25-1 and J is TRBJ1-6, with 8 positions matching TRBD1. V dropped 1 base and J dropped 5; count of bases not matched to a gene: 4. The CDR3 has 16 residues. Per the germline V gene, CDR1 is MGHDK and CDR2 is SYGVNS. The DNA of the CDR3 is TGTGCCAGCAGTGAATGGGGGACAGGAAATAATTCACCCCTCCACTTT. Translated: CASSEWGTGNNSPLHF. The entire variable domain, with the rest obtained from reference TRBV25-1 and TRBJ1-6, is as follows: EADIYQTPRYLVIGTGKKITLECSQTMGHDKMYWYQQDPGMELHLIHYSYGVNSTEKGDLSSESTVSRIRTEHFPLTLESARPSHTSQYLCASSEWGTGNNSPLHFGNGTRLTVT.

This chain uses TRBV2 with TRBJ2-5; D is possibly TRBD1 (5 bases). The CDR3 extends over 15 amino acids. Trimming took off 1 base at V and 4 bases at J, with 13 bases between the two ends. CDR1 and CDR2 (germline): SNHLY, FYNNEI. DNA of the CDR3: TGTGCCAGCAGTGAAGGGGGCGCGAGGTCAGAGACCCAGTACTTC. The encoded protein is CASSEGGARSETQYF.

The chain couples TRBV19 to TRBJ2-3; the match to TRBD2 covers 12 bases. CDR3 length equals 16 residues. In germline, CDR1 is LNHDA, CDR2 SQIVND (reference sequence). V trimming: 4 bases; J trimming: 0 bases; junction bases outside the gene matches: 2. This CDR3 reads CASSTGTSGSTDTQYF. CDR3 nucleotides: TGTGCCAGTAGTACCGGGACTAGCGGGAGCACAGATACGCAGTATTTT.

This clone is a singleton in its sample. The chain links TRBV7-9 to TRBJ1-2; tentative D call: TRBD1 (5 bases). There are 16 residues in the CDR3. Germline V CDR1 and CDR2: SEHNR, FQNEAQ (reference sequence). Trimming cost V 1 base and J 6 bases, with 18 bases left between them. The CDR3 nucleotides are TGTGCCAGCAGCTTAGATTCGAGGGGATCGCTTCATGGCTACACCTTC. This codes for CASSLDSRGSLHGYTF.

The V and J genes are TRBV27 and TRBJ2-7; 12 bases are a match to TRBD1. V trimming: 6 bases; J trimming: 4 bases; junction bases outside the gene matches: 7. Germline CDR1 reads MNHEY; CDR2 reads SMNVEV (reference sequence). This CDR3 comprises 15 residues. In nucleotides, the CDR3 is TGTGCCAGCAGCCGAGGGACAGGGGGCCCTTACGAGCAGTACTTC. This encodes CASSRGTGGPYEQYF.

The rearrangement links TRBV7-9 to TRBJ2-7; 7 bases align to TRBD1. The CDR3 runs to 14 residues. Germline V lookup: CDR1 SEHNR, CDR2 FQNEAQ (reference sequence). The V gene end was trimmed by 4 bases and the J gene end by 0 bases; junction bases not matched to a gene: 3. This CDR3 reads CASSSGTDSYEQYF. CDR3 coding DNA: TGTGCCAGCAGCTCCGGGACAGACTCCTACGAGCAGTACTTC.

The chain recombines TRBV11-2 with TRBJ1-1; tentatively, D is TRBD1 (5 bases). CDR1 and CDR2 (germline): SGHAT, FQNNGV. This CDR3 is built from 13 residues. The V end lost 1 base, the J end lost 5 bases, and 8 bases lay between the germline ends. CDR3 in DNA: TGTGCCAGCAGCTTAGTTGGGGCAACTGAAGCTTTCTTT. It encodes CASSLVGATEAFF. Full variable domain (remainder filled in from reference TRBV11-2 and TRBJ1-1): EAGVAQSPRYKIIEKRQSVAFWCNPISGHATLYWYQQILGQGPKLLIQFQNNGVVDDSQLPKDRFSAERLKGVDSTLKIQPAKLEDSAVYLCASSLVGATEAFFGQGTRLTVV.

This rearrangement joins TRBV19 to TRBJ2-5; D is possibly TRBD1 (5 bases). CDR3 length: 14 residues. V lost 5 bases, J lost 10 bases, and 20 bases lay in between. Germline V gene lookup returns CDR1 LNHDA and CDR2 SQIVND (reference sequence). Here the CDR3 reads CASSDRQFGSSQYF. As DNA, the CDR3 is TGTGCCAGTAGTGATAGACAGTTTGGTTCGAGCCAGTACTTC.

The V and J genes are TRBV18 and TRBJ1-3; no clear D. CDR3 length: 13 residues. CDR1 is KGHSH, CDR2 LQKENI, per germline. Trimming left V 2 bases short and J 0 bases short, with 2 bases between. DNA for the CDR3: TGTGCCAGCTCACCAAACTCTGGAAACACCATATATTTT. Its translation is CASSPNSGNTIYF.

This clone was observed a handful of times. The rearrangement joins TRBV7-3 to TRBJ2-1; 12 nucleotides agree with TRBD1. V gave up 5 bases and J gave up 9 bases; unmatched junction bases: 8. This CDR3 has 15 amino acids. Germline V lookup: CDR1 SGHTA, CDR2 FQGTGA. The DNA of the CDR3 is TGTGCCAGCAGCCAGGGACAGGGGGCATTAAGTGAGCAGTTCTTC. Translated: CASSQGQGALSEQFF.

The chain employs TRBV27 and TRBJ2-1; D not resolved. CDR1 and CDR2 from the germline V gene are MNHEY and SMNVEV (reference sequence). The CDR3 consists of 13 residues. V was shortened by 3 bases and J by 8 bases, with 11 bases between the two germline ends. The CDR3 nucleotides read TGTGCCAGCAGTTTTTCGCCTTTGGATGAGCAGTTCTTC. Translating it yields CASSFSPLDEQFF.

The DNA for the CDR3 is TGCGCCAGCAGGTACACCGGGGAGCTGTTTTTT. Encoded protein: CASRYTGELFF. The rearrangement uses TRBV10-2 and TRBJ2-2; no reliable D call. V lost 6 bases and J lost 3, with 2 bases in between. CDR3 length: 11 residues. The germline CDR1 and CDR2 sequences are WSHSY and SAAADI.

The rearrangement joins TRBV7-2 to TRBJ1-2, with D perhaps matching TRBD1 (6 bases). Trimming took 5 bases from V and 4 from J, leaving 20 bases between them. Germline lookup yields CDR1 SGHTA and CDR2 FQGNSA. The CDR3 is made up of 16 amino acids. CDR3 sequence reads: CASSTLGARERYGYTF. CDR3 DNA sequence: TGTGCCAGCAGCACCCTGGGGGCCAGAGAGCGCTATGGCTACACCTTC.